This T cell receptor beta chain was captured by sequencing in a study of blood T cell repertoires in COVID-19. Study-wide background: The United States, Italy and Spain provided the acute and convalescent COVID-19 samples. From T cells, B-cell-depleted T cells, or PBMCs came the material, which was cDNA or gDNA.

The CDR3 runs 15 residues. Trimming cost V 4 bases and J 2 bases, with 12 bases left between them. CDR1 and CDR2 (germline): MDHEN, SYDVKM. Study processing details: Researchers report that nucleated cell counts were estimated from reference gene primer amplification. Produced via immunoSEQ multiplex PCR; TCRdb's table is partial and in-frame only. D and trimming were read from the DNA, whereas the V and J calls and clone size are those reported in that table. The data hold some 99,000 clones, with over 70% observed a single time. J is TRBJ1-5 and V is TRBV28; tentative D call: TRBD1 (6 bases). The sample taken for sequencing was peripheral blood. The TCR originated in a woman over 75 with acute or convalescent COVID-19. Here the CDR3 reads CASSSRGAGNQPQHF. CDR3 in DNA: TGTGCCAGCAGTTCCCGGGGGGCCGGCAATCAGCCCCAGCATTTT.